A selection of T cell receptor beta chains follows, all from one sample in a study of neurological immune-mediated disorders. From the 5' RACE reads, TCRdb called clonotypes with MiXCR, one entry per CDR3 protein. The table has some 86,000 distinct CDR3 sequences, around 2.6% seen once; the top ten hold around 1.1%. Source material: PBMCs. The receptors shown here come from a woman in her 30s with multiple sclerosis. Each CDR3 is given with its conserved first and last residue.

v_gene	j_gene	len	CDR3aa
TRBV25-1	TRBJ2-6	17	CASSEGGSSTGANVLTF
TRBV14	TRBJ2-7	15	CASSQGLAGPYEQYF
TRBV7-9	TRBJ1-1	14	CASSLSIGGPEAFF
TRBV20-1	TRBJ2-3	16	CSATGTSGTYTDTQYF
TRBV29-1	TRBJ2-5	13	CSVYPRETETQYF
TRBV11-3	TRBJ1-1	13	CASSLTRNTEAFF
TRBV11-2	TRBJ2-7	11	CASSVLYEQYF
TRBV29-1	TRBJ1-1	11	CSVSTTTEAFF
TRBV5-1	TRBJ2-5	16	CASSRNTGGGPETQYF
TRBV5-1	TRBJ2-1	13	CASSLEYGNEQFF
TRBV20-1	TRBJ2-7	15	CSAPKGGGVHYEQYF
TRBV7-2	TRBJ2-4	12	CASSPPEGIQYF
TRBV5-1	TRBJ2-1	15	CASSLVLGADNEQFF
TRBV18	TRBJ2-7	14	CASSPPLAGSEQYF
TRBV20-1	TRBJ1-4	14	CSAQSGQGNEKLFF
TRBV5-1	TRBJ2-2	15	CASSGSGTNTGELFF
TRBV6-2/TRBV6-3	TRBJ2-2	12	CASSSPTGELFF
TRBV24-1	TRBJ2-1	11	CATSGPVEQFF
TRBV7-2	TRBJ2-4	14	CASSVAGSKNIQYF
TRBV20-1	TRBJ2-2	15	CSARPSGSGAGELFF
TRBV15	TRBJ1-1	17	CATSREGRDEWDTEAFF
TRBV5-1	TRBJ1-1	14	CASSLWGGVTEAFF
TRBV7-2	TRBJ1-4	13	CASSLGVDRGLFF
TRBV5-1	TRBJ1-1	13	CASSLGEDTEAFF
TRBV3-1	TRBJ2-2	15	CASRPTSGNTGELFF
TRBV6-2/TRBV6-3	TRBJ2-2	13	CASSLGESGELFF
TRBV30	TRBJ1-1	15	CASSPGIREWTEAFF
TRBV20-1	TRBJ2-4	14	CSARRGLAENIQYF
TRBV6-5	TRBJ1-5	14	CASSGQGILQPQHF
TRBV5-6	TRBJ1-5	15	CASSLGGVSNQPQHF
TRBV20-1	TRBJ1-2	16	CSARDRGRVTVYGYTF
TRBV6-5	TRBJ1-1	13	CASRRTANTEAFF
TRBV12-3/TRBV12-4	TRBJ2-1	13	CASSLPAYNEQFF
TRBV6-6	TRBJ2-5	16	CASSSTSGWGQETQYF
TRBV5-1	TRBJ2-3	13	CASSLPDSYTQYF
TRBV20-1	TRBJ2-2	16	CSAAGIAGVNTGELFF
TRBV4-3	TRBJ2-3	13	CASSLEDYATQYF
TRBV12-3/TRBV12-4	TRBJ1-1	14	CASKLQAAGTEAFF
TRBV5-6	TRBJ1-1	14	CASSWGSLNTEAFF
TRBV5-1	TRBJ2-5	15	CASSPGNRLGETQYF
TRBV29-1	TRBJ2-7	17	CSVTGADRGPSSYEQYF
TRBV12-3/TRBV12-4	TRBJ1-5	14	CASRKTDDNQPQHF
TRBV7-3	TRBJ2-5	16	CARFTATAFFQETQYF
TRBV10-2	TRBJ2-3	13	CASRGGGTDTQYF
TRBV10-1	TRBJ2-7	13	CASSGTDSNEQYF
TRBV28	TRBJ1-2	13	CAIQGAALYGYTF
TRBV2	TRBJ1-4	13	CASKESPNEKLFF
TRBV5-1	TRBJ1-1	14	CASSLTGGDGEAFF
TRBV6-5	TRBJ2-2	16	CASSNVESPNTGELFF
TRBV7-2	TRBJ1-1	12	CASSHRGTEAFF
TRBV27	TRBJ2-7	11	CASLRGPEQYF
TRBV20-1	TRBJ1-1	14	CSARETGRDTEAFF
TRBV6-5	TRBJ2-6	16	CASRPGRRSGANVLTF
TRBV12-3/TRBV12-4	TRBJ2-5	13	CASSSTGLETQYF